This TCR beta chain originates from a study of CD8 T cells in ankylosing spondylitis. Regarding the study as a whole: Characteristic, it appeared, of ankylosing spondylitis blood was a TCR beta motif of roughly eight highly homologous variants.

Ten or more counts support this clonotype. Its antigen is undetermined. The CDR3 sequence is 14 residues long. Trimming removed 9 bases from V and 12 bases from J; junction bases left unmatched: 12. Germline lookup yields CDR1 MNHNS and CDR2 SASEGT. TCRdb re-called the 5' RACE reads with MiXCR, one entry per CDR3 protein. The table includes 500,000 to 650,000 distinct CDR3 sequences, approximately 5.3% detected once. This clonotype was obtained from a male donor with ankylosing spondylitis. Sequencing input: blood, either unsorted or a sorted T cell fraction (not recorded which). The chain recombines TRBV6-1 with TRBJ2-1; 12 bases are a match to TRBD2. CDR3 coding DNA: TGTGCCAGTCACCCTAGCGGGAGGGCCTCTGGGCAGTTCTTC. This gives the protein CASHPSGRASGQFF.